This TCR beta chain comes out of a study of identical twins. CDR1 and CDR2 (germline): MDHEN, SYDVKM. CDR3 length: 17 amino acids. V was pared by 5 bases and J by 5 bases, with 11 bases of the junction left unmatched. One entry per CDR3 protein results from TCRdb running MiXCR on the 5' RACE reads. Of 310,000 or so distinct CDR3 sequences listed, about 8.9% were seen once; the top ten hold less than 2.5%. In this sample, this clonotype turned up many times. These data are also associated with another study on yellow fever vaccine responses in identical twins.

This chain uses TRBV28 with TRBJ2-2; 10 nucleotides align to TRBD1. The material sequenced was memory (CD45RO+) T cells sorted from blood. The receptor's source is a woman between 18 and 30 years old in good health. For the CDR3, the DNA is TGTGCCAGCAGTCCCACTTCCCCGGGACAGGGGACCGGGGAGCTGTTTTTT. Translation gives CASSPTSPGQGTGELFF.